This T cell receptor beta chain was observed in a study of blood T cell repertoires in COVID-19. Whole-study context: Collection of acute and convalescent COVID-19 samples took place in the United States, Italy and Spain. From T cells, B-cell-depleted T cells, or PBMCs came the material, which was cDNA or gDNA.

Original methodology: Amplified reference gene primers provided the basis for estimating nucleated cell counts. Libraries were prepared by immunoSEQ multiplex PCR; TCRdb keeps only in-frame clonotypes and omits some of them. The V and J calls and clone size are taken from that table; D and trimming were inferred from the DNA. The sample records 150,000 to 160,000 clones, under 95% being singletons. V was pared by 6 bases and J by 0 bases, with 9 bases of the junction left unmatched. The CDR3 consists of 16 residues. Germline V gene lookup returns CDR1 SGHKS and CDR2 YYEKEE (reference sequence). The rearrangement uses TRBV5-5 and TRBJ2-7; 10 nucleotides match TRBD2. Sequenced material: peripheral blood. The TCR comes from a man aged 45-65 years with acute or convalescent COVID-19. CDR3 amino acids: CASIGAASGSSYEQYF. CDR3 DNA: TGTGCCAGCATCGGGGCGGCTAGCGGGAGCTCCTACGAGCAGTACTTC. Using reference TRBV5-5 and TRBJ2-7 for the parts outside the CDR3, the full variable domain is DAGVTQSPTHLIKTRGQQVTLRCSPISGHKSVSWYQQVLGQGPQFIFQYYEKEERGRGNFPDRFSARQFPNYSSELNVNALLLGDSALYLCASIGAASGSSYEQYFGPGTRLTVT.